This T cell receptor (beta chain) was recovered during a study of blood T cells in healthy people across ages. Each donor had 8 to 10 milliliters of peripheral blood drawn. With a J-beta primer mix and a sample-barcoded 5' primer, a second PCR ran about 7 to 12 cycles. There were at least 3 million CDR3-containing paired-end reads obtained from each sample. TCRdb reprocessed the 5' RACE reads with MiXCR, giving one entry per CDR3 protein. The sample holds around 1.5 million distinct CDR3 sequences, about 40% seen once. The germline gives CDR1 DFQATT, CDR2 SNEGSKA (reference sequence). The length of the CDR3 is 15 residues. The V and J ends lost 0 bases and 0 bases, in that order; junction bases with no gene match: 4.

V gene TRBV20-1 combines with J gene TRBJ1-2; 7 bases fit TRBD1. This receptor was obtained from a woman aged 18-29 years in good health. Sequencing was performed on blood. CDR3 DNA sequence: TGCAGTGCTAGAGATCGAGGGGGCGCTAACTATGGCTACACCTTC. This codes for CSARDRGGANYGYTF.